The rows below give T cell receptor beta chains drawn from one sample of a study of blood T cell repertoires in COVID-19. Some clones are missing from TCRdb's copy, which holds only in-frame ones; the method was immunoSEQ multiplex PCR. The sample holds around 41,000 clones, approximately 90% seen once. What was sequenced was peripheral blood. These receptors were collected from an elderly woman with active COVID-19. Both conserved end residues are part of each CDR3. A D gene is named only where the DNA matches it firmly. Rows give clone size only sometimes, using once, few, many, or a class for an expanded clone.

j_gene | d_gene | v_gene | abundance | CDR3nt | CDR3aa
TRBJ2-1 | TRBD2 | TRBV7-6 | few | TGTGCCAGCAGCTTAGCGTGGGGGGGGGATAACAATGAGCAGTTCTTC | CASSLAWGGDNNEQFF
TRBJ1-2 | TRBD1 | TRBV19 | . | TGTGCCAGTAGTCCGGGACAGGGATTAGGCGGCTACACCTTC | CASSPGQGLGGYTF
TRBJ1-6 | . | TRBV9 | . | TGTGCCAGCAGCGCGACCCCGATACAGGGAAGAGATTCACCCCTCCACTTT | CASSATPIQGRDSPLHF
TRBJ1-1 | TRBD1 | TRBV29-1 | . | TGCAGCGTTTCGGCAGGGGGTATGAACACTGAAGCTTTCTTT | CSVSAGGMNTEAFF
TRBJ2-3 | . | TRBV5-5 | . | TGTGCCAGCAGCTCTAGCACAGATACGCAGTATTTT | CASSSSTDTQYF
TRBJ1-2 | TRBD1 | TRBV5-1 | . | TGCGCCAGCAGCTTGGAAGGCAGGGGGCAATCTGGCTACACCTTC | CASSLEGRGQSGYTF
TRBJ2-7 | . | TRBV20-1 | . | TGCAGTGCTAGTAGCAGGAACGAGCAGTACTTC | CSASSRNEQYF
TRBJ1-6 | . | TRBV2 | few | TGTGCCAGCAGACAGGGAAGGAATAATTCACCCCTCCACTTT | CASRQGRNNSPLHF
TRBJ2-1 | TRBD2 | TRBV5-1 | . | TGCGCCAGCAGCTTGGAGAGCGGGGGGCCAAATGAGCAGTTCTTC | CASSLESGGPNEQFF
TRBJ1-1 | . | TRBV6-6 | . | TGTGCCAGCAGTTATGGGGCTAGGAACACTGAAGCTTTCTTT | CASSYGARNTEAFF